The clone carrying this T cell receptor (beta chain) was seen a few times. Its antigen remains unknown. It is likely a read error, because the conserved phenylalanine at the end of the CDR3 is missing. Constant-region priming of approximately 0.55 ug total RNA yielded TCR beta cDNA. ARM-PCR was slightly modified, and three nested multiplex PCR rounds with it gave rise to the TCR beta libraries. Running 10 cycles apiece, the first two PCR rounds relied on TRBV1-TRBV30 forward primers together with a C-beta reverse primer. One entry per CDR3 protein results from TCRdb running MiXCR on the multiplex PCR reads. This sample has 95,000 to 150,000 distinct CDR3 sequences, with under 65% found just once. The data are from a study of tumor-infiltrating lymphocytes in primary liver carcinoma. Study-wide results and limits: Tumor region pairs overlapped more than did tumor-adjacent and tumor-blood pairs.

Trimming removed 3 bases from V and 4 bases from J; junction bases left unmatched: 2. This CDR3 has 15 residues. CDR1 and CDR2 (germline): MNHEY, SVGAGI. Co-extraction of both nucleic acids (RNA and DNA) used about 20-33 mg of unsorted bulk tissue. Patients had chronic HBV infection and were treatment-naive. Source material: liver tumor tissue from sampling region 3. The subset: tumor region T3, left-lateral pole. The chain joins TRBV6-5 to TRBJ2-3; TRBD1 agrees at 12 bases. The TCR comes from a woman aged 55-69 years with primary liver carcinoma and hepatitis B virus infection. CDR3 bases: TGTGCCAGCAGTTATGGGACAGGGGGCGCAGATACGCAGTATCTT. Translation gives CASSYGTGGADTQYL.